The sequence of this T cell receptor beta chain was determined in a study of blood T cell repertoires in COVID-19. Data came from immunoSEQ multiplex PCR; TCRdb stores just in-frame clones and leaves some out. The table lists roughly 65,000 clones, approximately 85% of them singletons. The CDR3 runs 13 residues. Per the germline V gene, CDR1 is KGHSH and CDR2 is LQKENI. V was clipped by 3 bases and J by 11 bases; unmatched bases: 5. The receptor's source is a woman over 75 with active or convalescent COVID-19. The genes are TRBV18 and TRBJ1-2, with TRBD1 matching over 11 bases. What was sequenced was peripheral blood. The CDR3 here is CASSPDRGQVYTF. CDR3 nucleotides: TGTGCCAGCTCACCGGACAGGGGGCAAGTGTACACCTTC.